These 4 T cell receptor beta chains share one sample of origin, sequenced in a study of shared clonotypes between healthy human individuals. Assay used: immunoSEQ multiplex PCR; TCRdb lists only in-frame clones, some missing. The sample has some 790,000 clones, approximately 72% seen once. Sequences were obtained from memory CD4+ T cells sorted from blood. As for subset: CD45RA-negative fraction. The source is a woman aged 25 to 39 in good health.

For this clone: Distinct nucleotide sequences in the sample also encode this CDR3. The chain links TRBV6-5 to TRBJ2-7; 8 nucleotides align to TRBD1. The CDR3 runs to 15 residues. Germline V gene lookup returns CDR1 MNHEY and CDR2 SVGAGI. Unmatched junction bases numbered 8, after V lost 3 bases and J lost 4 bases. CDR3 sequence reads: CASSYRDRGGYEQYF. DNA for the CDR3: TGTGCCAGCAGTTATCGAGACAGGGGAGGATACGAGCAGTACTTC.

This CDR3 is CASSFRTSGTGELFF. The CDR3 DNA sequence: TGTGCCAGCAGCTTTCGGACTAGCGGCACCGGGGAGCTGTTTTTT. V is TRBV5-8 and J is TRBJ2-2; 10 bases line up with TRBD2. Germline V gives CDR1 SGHTS, CDR2 YDEGEE. This CDR3 has 15 residues. With 2 bases clipped from V and 4 bases from J, the junction kept 2 bases outside the gene matches.

This clone was seen many times. The V and J genes are TRBV5-1 and TRBJ2-7; 11 nucleotides match TRBD1. CDR1 is SGHRS, CDR2 YFSETQ, per germline. The CDR3 runs to 14 residues. V shed 4 bases and J 7 bases; nucleotides not matched to a gene: 7. CDR3 amino acids: CASSQGTGGQEQYF. In DNA, the CDR3 is TGCGCCAGCAGCCAGGGGACAGGGGGTCAGGAGCAGTACTTC.

The chain links TRBV5-4 to TRBJ2-1; TRBD2 agrees at 11 bases. Losses at the gene ends were 0 bases for V and 7 bases for J; bases not matched to a gene: 6. The CDR3 is made up of 16 amino acids. CDR1 and CDR2 (germline): SGHNT, YYREEE (reference sequence). The CDR3 sequence: CASSLDLAGGLNEQFF. The CDR3 DNA reads as TGTGCCAGCAGCTTGGACTTAGCGGGAGGGCTGAATGAGCAGTTCTTC.